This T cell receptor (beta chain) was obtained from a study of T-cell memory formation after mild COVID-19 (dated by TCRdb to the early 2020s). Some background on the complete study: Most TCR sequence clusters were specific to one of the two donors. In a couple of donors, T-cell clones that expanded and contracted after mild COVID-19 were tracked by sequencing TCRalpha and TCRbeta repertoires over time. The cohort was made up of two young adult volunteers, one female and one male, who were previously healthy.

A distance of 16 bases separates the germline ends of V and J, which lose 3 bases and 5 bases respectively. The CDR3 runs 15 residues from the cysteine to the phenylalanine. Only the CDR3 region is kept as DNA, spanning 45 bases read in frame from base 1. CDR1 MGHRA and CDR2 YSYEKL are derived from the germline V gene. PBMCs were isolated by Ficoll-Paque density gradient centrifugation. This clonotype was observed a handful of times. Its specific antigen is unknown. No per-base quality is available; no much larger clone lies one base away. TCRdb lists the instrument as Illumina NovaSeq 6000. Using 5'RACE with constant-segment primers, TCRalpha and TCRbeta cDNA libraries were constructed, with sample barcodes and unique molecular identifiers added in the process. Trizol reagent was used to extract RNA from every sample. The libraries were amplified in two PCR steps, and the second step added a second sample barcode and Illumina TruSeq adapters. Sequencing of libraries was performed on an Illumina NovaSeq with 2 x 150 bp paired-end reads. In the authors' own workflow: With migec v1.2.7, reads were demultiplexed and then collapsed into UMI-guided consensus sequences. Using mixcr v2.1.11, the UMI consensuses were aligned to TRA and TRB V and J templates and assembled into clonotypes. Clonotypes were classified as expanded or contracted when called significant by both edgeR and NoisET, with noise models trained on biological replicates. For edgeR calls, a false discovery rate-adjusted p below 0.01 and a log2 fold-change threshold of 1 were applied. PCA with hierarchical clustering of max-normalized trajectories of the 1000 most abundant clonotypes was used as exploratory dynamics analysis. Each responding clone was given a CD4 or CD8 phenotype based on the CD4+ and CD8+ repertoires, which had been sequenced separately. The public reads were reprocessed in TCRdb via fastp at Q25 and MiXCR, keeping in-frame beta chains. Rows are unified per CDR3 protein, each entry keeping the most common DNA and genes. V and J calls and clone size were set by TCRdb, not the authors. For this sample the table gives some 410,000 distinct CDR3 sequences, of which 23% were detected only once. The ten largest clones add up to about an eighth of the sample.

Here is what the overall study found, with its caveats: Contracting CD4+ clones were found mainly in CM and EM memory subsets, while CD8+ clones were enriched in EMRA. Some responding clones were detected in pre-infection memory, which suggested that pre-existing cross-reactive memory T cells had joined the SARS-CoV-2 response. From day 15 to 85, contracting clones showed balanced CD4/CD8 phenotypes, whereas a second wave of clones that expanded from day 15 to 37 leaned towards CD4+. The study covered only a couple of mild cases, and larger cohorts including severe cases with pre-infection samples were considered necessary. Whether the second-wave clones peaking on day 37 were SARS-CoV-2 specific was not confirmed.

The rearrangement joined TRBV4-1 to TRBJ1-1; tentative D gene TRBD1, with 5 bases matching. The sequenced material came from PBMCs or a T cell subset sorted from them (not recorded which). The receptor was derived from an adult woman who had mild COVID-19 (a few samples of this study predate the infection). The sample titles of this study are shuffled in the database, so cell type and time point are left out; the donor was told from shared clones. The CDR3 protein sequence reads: CASSHPGGGETEAFF. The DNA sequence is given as TGCGCCAGCAGCCACCCCGGTGGGGGTGAAACTGAAGCTTTCTTT.